These 17 T cell receptor beta chains originate from one sample sequenced in a study of cytomegalovirus exposure and HLA in healthy donors. The PCR contained 60 Vbeta and 13 Jbeta primers. Some clones are missing from TCRdb's copy, which holds only in-frame ones; the method was immunoSEQ multiplex PCR. The sample has 90,000 to 140,000 clones; around four fifths are singletons. Input material: PBMCs. These receptors were taken from a woman in her thirties or forties in good health and CMV-seropositive.

V gene TRBV4-3 combines with J gene TRBJ1-4; no reliable D call. V lost 4 bases and J lost 3, with 9 bases in between. The CDR3 has 14 residues. The germline CDR1 and CDR2 sequences are LGHNA and YSLEER. The CDR3 sequence is CASSRRVSNEKLFF. Written as DNA, the CDR3 is TGCGCCAGCAGCCGGCGGGTCTCTAATGAAAAACTGTTTTTT.

V is TRBV6-6 and J is TRBJ2-7; no clear D. V gave up 0 bases and J gave up 2 bases, with 11 bases separating them. Germline lookup yields CDR1 MNHNY and CDR2 SVGAGI (reference sequence). The CDR3 covers 15 residues. The CDR3 is CASSYSAGGTYEQYF. The CDR3, as DNA: TGTGCCAGCAGTTACTCGGCCGGCGGAACCTACGAGCAGTACTTC.

The J gene is TRBJ2-1, the V gene TRBV29-1, with D maybe TRBD1 (5 bases). Germline V gene lookup returns CDR1 SQVTM and CDR2 ANQGSEA. CDR3 length: 15 residues. With 7 bases removed from V and 6 bases from J, the gap between germline ends came to 22 bases. The CDR3, as DNA: TGCAGCGCCGGCCCCCAGGGTCAGACGGGCAATGAGCAGTTCTTC. It yields the protein CSAGPQGQTGNEQFF.

This rearrangement joins TRBV6-5 to TRBJ1-1; the D is unclear. The CDR3 has 16 residues. Germline V gene lookup returns CDR1 MNHEY and CDR2 SVGAGI. The V end was cut by 0 bases, the J end by 4 bases, with 15 bases between. CDR3 DNA: TGTGCCAGCAGTTACTCGAGCGGCACCCTGGGCACTGAAGCTTTCTTT. This codes for CASSYSSGTLGTEAFF.

The chain recombines TRBV5-6 with TRBJ2-5, with TRBD2 identical over 8 bases. V shed 2 bases, J shed 5 bases, and the junction held 8 bases outside the gene matches. The germline V gene encodes CDR1 SGHDT and CDR2 YYEEEE. The CDR3 contains 15 residues. The CDR3 DNA sequence: TGTGCCAGCAGCTTTGGGACTGTAGCGGGGGAGACCCAGTACTTC. This encodes CASSFGTVAGETQYF.

The J gene is TRBJ2-7, the V gene TRBV18, with 7 bases matching TRBD2. The V gene's germline CDR1 is KGHSH and CDR2 LQKENI. V trimming: 2 bases; J trimming: 0 bases; junction bases outside the gene matches: 7. This CDR3 is 16 amino acids long. In DNA form, the CDR3 reads TGTGCCAGCTCACCATCGCCTAGCGGAGACTCCTACGAGCAGTACTTC. It translates to CASSPSPSGDSYEQYF. Using reference TRBV18 and TRBJ2-7 for the parts outside the CDR3, the full variable domain is NAGVMQNPRHLVRRRGQEARLRCSPMKGHSHVYWYRQLPEEGLKFMVYLQKENIIDESGMPKERFSAEFPKEGPSILRIQQVVRGDSAAYFCASSPSPSGDSYEQYFGPGTRLTVT.

This clone came up once. The rearrangement joins TRBV7-9 to TRBJ2-5; tentatively, D is TRBD2 (7 bases). In germline, CDR1 is SEHNR, CDR2 FQNEAQ (reference sequence). This CDR3 has 14 residues. V shed 8 bases and J shed 5 bases, with 18 bases lying between them. The DNA of the CDR3 is TGTGCCAGCGGGAAGGCGGGGGCAGGGGAGACCCAGTACTTC. Translation: CASGKAGAGETQYF.

The rearrangement uses TRBV5-1 and TRBJ2-4, with a tentative D call TRBD1 (5 bases). Germline-derived CDR1 and CDR2 are SGHRS and YFSETQ. V was trimmed by 1 base and J by 5 bases, leaving 16 bases between them. The CDR3 covers 16 residues. The DNA of the CDR3 is TGCGCCAGCAGCTTGTTGCCAGCCCTAGGGGAAAACATTCAGTACTTC. Amino acids: CASSLLPALGENIQYF.

V and J are TRBV28 and TRBJ2-3; unclear D gene. Trimming shortened V by 4 bases and J by 0 bases, and 17 bases separated the two germline ends. Germline V CDR1 and CDR2: MDHEN, SYDVKM. CDR3 length: 17 residues. CDR3 loop: CASSSAAMESSTDTQYF. CDR3 bases: TGTGCCAGCAGTTCTGCCGCTATGGAGTCTAGCACAGATACGCAGTATTTT.

The chain has TRBV6-6 and TRBJ1-6; 7 nucleotides align to TRBD1. V trimming: 6 bases; J trimming: 8 bases; junction bases outside the gene matches: 7. Germline CDR1 reads MNHNY; CDR2 reads SVGAGI (reference sequence). This CDR3 is 14 amino acids long. The CDR3 DNA follows: TGTGCCAGCAGGGGGGACAGTACAGATTCACCCCTCCACTTT. Its protein product is CASRGDSTDSPLHF.

This rearrangement joins TRBV2 to TRBJ2-1, with 10 positions matching TRBD1. The V segment lost 9 bases and the J segment 8 bases; nucleotides outside the gene matches: 10. The CDR3 sequence is 14 residues long. CDR1 SNHLY and CDR2 FYNNEI come from the germline V gene. CDR3 in amino acids: CASNRQGAGDEQFF. The CDR3, as DNA: TGTGCCAGTAACCGACAGGGGGCAGGAGATGAGCAGTTCTTC. The variable domain in full, with the rest retrieved from reference TRBV2 and TRBJ2-1, is EPEVTQTPSHQVTQMGQEVILRCVPISNHLYFYWYRQILGQKVEFLVSFYNNEISEKSEIFDDQFSVERPDGSNFTLKIRSTKLEDSAMYFCASNRQGAGDEQFFGPGTRLTVL.

In this sample, this clone turned up once. J is TRBJ1-4 and V is TRBV7-6; D remains ambiguous. This CDR3 comprises 14 residues. CDR1 and CDR2 from the germline V gene are SGHVS and FNYEAQ. The germline V and J ends were trimmed by 5 bases and 8 bases, with 15 bases remaining between them. The CDR3 loop is CASSAGSPGEKLFF. As DNA, the CDR3 is TGTGCCAGCAGCGCCGGGTCCCCGGGAGAAAAACTGTTTTTT. Filled out from reference TRBV7-6 and TRBJ1-4, the complete variable domain reads GAGVSQSPRYKVTKRGQDVALRCDPISGHVSLYWYRQALGQGPEFLTYFNYEAQQDKSGLPNDRFSAERPEGSISTLTIQRTEQRDSAMYRCASSAGSPGEKLFFGSGTQLSVL.

The rearrangement links TRBV19 to TRBJ2-7, with D possibly being TRBD2 (6 bases). Germline loops: CDR1 LNHDA, CDR2 SQIVND (reference sequence). CDR3 length equals 16 residues. V was shortened by 2 bases and J by 4 bases, with 18 bases between the two germline ends. The CDR3 DNA sequence: TGTGCCAGTAGTATATCTACGGGGGACGCAAGGTACGAGCAGTACTTC. Translation: CASSISTGDARYEQYF.

This chain joins TRBV2 and TRBJ2-5; 8 bases align to TRBD2. The J call is in doubt because the DNA end fits TRBJ2-7 better. The CDR3 totals 14 residues. CDR1 SNHLY and CDR2 FYNNEI come from the germline V gene. The CDR3 protein is CASKTSGLSYEQYF. Written as DNA, the CDR3 is TGTGCCAGCAAAACTAGCGGACTCTCCTACGAGCAGTACTTC.

The chain joins TRBV28 to TRBJ2-3, with 7 bases lining up with TRBD2. Germline V lookup: CDR1 MDHEN, CDR2 SYDVKM. Unmatched junction bases numbered 18, after V lost 6 bases and J lost 6 bases. The CDR3 consists of 17 residues. The CDR3 is CASSRRSGDYGADTQYF. CDR3 DNA sequence: TGTGCCAGCAGCCGCAGATCGGGGGACTACGGGGCCGATACGCAGTATTTT.

This clone was detected a few times. The CDR3, as DNA: TGCGCCAGCAGCTTGCTAGCGTCCACAGATACGCAGTATTTT. It codes for CASSLLASTDTQYF. The chain is built from TRBV5-1 and TRBJ2-3; D might be TRBD2 (6 bases). Germline CDR1 is SGHRS and CDR2 is YFSETQ. The CDR3 covers 14 residues. The V and J ends lost 1 base and 2 bases respectively, with 8 bases between them.

This chain connects TRBV28 to TRBJ2-4; TRBD2 might be the D (5 bases). CDR1 is MDHEN and CDR2 is SYDVKM in the germline V gene. Trimming removed 5 bases from V and 10 bases from J, with 21 bases in between. CDR3 length: 15 amino acids. The CDR3 loop is CASSPRGLVDWIQYF. CDR3 bases: TGTGCCAGCAGTCCCAGAGGGCTAGTGGATTGGATTCAGTACTTC.